This T cell receptor (beta chain) emerged from a study of memory CD4+ T cells and cytomegalovirus serostatus. In the study overall: Donors were healthy Belgian adults, some 10 CMV seropositive and roughly 25 seronegative. Study-level points and caveats: Median bootstrapped AUC for CMV status was approximately 0.96 originally, roughly 0.92 US-trained.

The CDR3 is 15 residues long. The ends were cut back, 5 bases at V and 4 bases at J, with 18 bases in the middle. Germline CDR1 reads MNHEY; CDR2 reads SVGAGI. On this clone: What it binds is unknown.

Single viable CD3+CD4+CD8-CD45RO+ cells were sorted as the memory CD4+ T cells. Libraries were prepared by immunoSEQ multiplex PCR; TCRdb keeps only in-frame clonotypes and omits some of them. The sample lists tens of thousands of clones; 60% to 80% were seen once. The origin of this receptor is an adult in good health and CMV-seronegative. The chain has TRBV6-5 and TRBJ2-7; the D gene is possibly TRBD1 (6 bases). Material: memory CD4+ T cells from blood. The CDR3 DNA is TGTGCCAGCAGTACCTTCGCTTCGACAGGTTACGAGCAGTACTTC. It is translated as CASSTFASTGYEQYF.